This TCR beta chain was obtained from a study of T-cell memory formation after mild COVID-19 listed by TCRdb under 2021. Notes on the research overall: TCR sequence clusters from the two donors were largely donor specific. T-cell clones expanding and contracting after mild COVID-19 in two donors were tracked by longitudinal TCRalpha and TCRbeta repertoire sequencing. The cohort comprised two young, previously healthy adult volunteers, one female and one male. General conclusions and limits of the study: Contracting CD4+ clones turned up mainly in the CM and EM memory subsets, whereas EMRA was where CD8+ clones were enriched. Clones contracting from day 15 to 85 had balanced CD4/CD8 phenotypes, while a second wave expanding from day 15 to 37 was biased towards CD4+. Some responding clones were found in pre-infection memory, which suggests that pre-existing cross-reactive memory T cells took part in the SARS-CoV-2 response. The second-wave clones that peaked on day 37 were not confirmed to be SARS-CoV-2 specific. The study included only a couple of mild cases, and larger cohorts that include severe cases with pre-infection samples were judged to be necessary.

Data came from an Illumina NovaSeq 6000. cDNA libraries for TCRalpha and TCRbeta were prepared by 5'RACE using constant-segment primers, with sample barcodes and unique molecular identifiers added. RNA was extracted from every sample with Trizol reagent. The libraries were amplified in two PCR steps, and the second step added a second sample barcode and Illumina TruSeq adapters. Libraries were sequenced on an Illumina NovaSeq with 2 x 150 bp paired-end reads. As for the authors' bioinformatics: The reads were demultiplexed and collapsed into UMI-guided consensus sequences using migec v1.2.7. With mixcr v2.1.11, UMI consensuses were aligned to TRA and TRB V and J templates and assembled into clonotypes. A clonotype was counted as expanded or contracted only if both edgeR and NoisET called the change significant, with noise models trained on biological replicates. For edgeR calls, the cutoffs were a false discovery rate-adjusted p below 0.01 and a log2 fold-change threshold of 1. As an exploratory analysis of dynamics, PCA with hierarchical clustering was applied to max-normalized trajectories of the 1000 most abundant clonotypes. The CD4 or CD8 phenotype of responding clones was assigned using the separately sequenced CD4+ and CD8+ repertoires. TCRdb's own reprocessing of the public reads used fastp at Q25 and MiXCR and kept productive beta chains. Every distinct CDR3 protein forms one entry, paired with its most common genes and DNA. The V and J calls, along with clone size, are taken from TCRdb and not from the paper's own processing. Present in this sample are over 150,000 distinct CDR3 sequences, around a sixth of which were seen just once. The ten largest make up under 4.5% of the sample.

Ficoll-Paque density gradient centrifugation was used to isolate PBMCs. The CDR3, from cysteine to phenylalanine, totals 14 residues. CDR3 DNA only is kept here, 42 bases in frame from base 1. The germline V gene (reference sequence) sets CDR1 to DFQATT and CDR2 to SNEGSKA. Trimming removed 6 bases from V and 1 base from J, leaving 12 bases between the germline ends. This clonotype showed up just a few times. Its antigen specificity is not known. No base qualities exist here, and no much larger clone lies one base off it. The sample comprised PBMCs or a T cell subset sorted from them (not recorded which). This sequence uses TRBV20-1 and TRBJ2-2; the D gene identity is not certain. The clonotype originates from a man aged 18-30 years who had mild COVID-19 (a few samples of this study predate the infection). The sample titles of this study are shuffled in the database, so cell type and time point are left out; the donor was told from shared clones. The base sequence is TGCAGTGCGCAGGACGACCTGAACACCGGGGAGCTGTTTTTT. It codes for CSAQDDLNTGELFF.